This T cell receptor beta chain was profiled in a study of blood T cells in healthy people across ages. The study's findings and limits: Considered underestimates were the diversity estimates obtained from one million T cells.

Through a sample-barcoded 5' primer and a J-beta primer mix, a second PCR was run for roughly 7 to 11 cycles. MiXCR, run by TCRdb on the 5' RACE reads, gives a single entry per CDR3 protein. Of hundreds of thousands of distinct CDR3 sequences in the sample, 56% were seen once. Looked up from germline, CDR1 is SGHTA and CDR2 is FQGNSA. Losses at the gene ends were 9 bases for V and 1 base for J; bases not matched to a gene: 10. The CDR3 contains 16 residues. As concerns this clonotype: The antigen is unknown.

This chain connects TRBV7-2 to TRBJ1-4; 8 bases line up with TRBD1. Sequencing was carried out using blood. This receptor was taken from a man between 35 and 55 years old in good health. The CDR3 region has the DNA TGTGCCAGTAAAAAGGACAGGGCGGTAACTAATGAAAAACTGTTTTTT. This translates into CASKKDRAVTNEKLFF.